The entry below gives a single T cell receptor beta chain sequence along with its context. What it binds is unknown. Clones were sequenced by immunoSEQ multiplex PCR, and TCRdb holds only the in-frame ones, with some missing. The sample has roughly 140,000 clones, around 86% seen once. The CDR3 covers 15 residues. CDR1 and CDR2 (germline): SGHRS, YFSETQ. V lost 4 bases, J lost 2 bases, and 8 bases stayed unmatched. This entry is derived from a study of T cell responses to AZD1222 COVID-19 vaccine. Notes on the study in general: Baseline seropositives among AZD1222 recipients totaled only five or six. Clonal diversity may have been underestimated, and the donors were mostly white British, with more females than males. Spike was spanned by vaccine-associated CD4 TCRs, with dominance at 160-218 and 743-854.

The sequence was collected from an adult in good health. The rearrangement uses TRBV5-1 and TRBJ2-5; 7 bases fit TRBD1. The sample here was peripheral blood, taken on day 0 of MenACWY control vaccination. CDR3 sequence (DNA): TGCGCCAGCAGCCTGACTCGGACAGGACAAGAGACCCAGTACTTC. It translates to CASSLTRTGQETQYF.